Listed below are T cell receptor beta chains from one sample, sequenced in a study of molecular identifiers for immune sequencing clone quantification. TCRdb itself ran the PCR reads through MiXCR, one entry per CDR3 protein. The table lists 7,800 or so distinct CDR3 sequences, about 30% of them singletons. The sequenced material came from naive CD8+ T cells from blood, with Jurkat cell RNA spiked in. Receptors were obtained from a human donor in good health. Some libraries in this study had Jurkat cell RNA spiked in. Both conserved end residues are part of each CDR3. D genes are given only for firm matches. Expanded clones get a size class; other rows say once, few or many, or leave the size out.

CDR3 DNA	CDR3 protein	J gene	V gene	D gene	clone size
TGTGCCAGCAGTTTCTGGCGGGAGAGATCCTACAATGAGCAGTTCTTC	CASSFWRERSYNEQFF	TRBJ2-1	TRBV28	TRBD2	few
TGTGCCAGCGGCGGGGGGACTAGTCCCGAGAACATTCAGTACTTC	CASGGGTSPENIQYF	TRBJ2-4	TRBV12-3/TRBV12-4	TRBD2	.
TGTGCCAGCAGTGCCTCAGAGGGACAGGGGAGTTACGAGCAGTACTTC	CASSASEGQGSYEQYF	TRBJ2-7	TRBV6-1	TRBD1	medium-sized
TGCGCCAGCAGCTTGGAGGGACAGGGGAATGAAAAACTGTTTTTT	CASSLEGQGNEKLFF	TRBJ1-4	TRBV5-1	TRBD1	.
TGTGCCAGCAGTTTAGTCCCTGGGACTAGCGCTTTCCAAGAGACCCAGTACTTC	CASSLVPGTSAFQETQYF	TRBJ2-5	TRBV28	TRBD2	.
TGTGCCAGCAGTTATTTGTACACACAGCCCCAGCATTTT	CASSYLYTQPQHF	TRBJ1-5	TRBV6-9	.	.
TGTGCCAGCAGGGGCACAGATACGCAGTATTTT	CASRGTDTQYF	TRBJ2-3	TRBV3-1	.	few
TGTGCCAGTAGGGAAACAGGGACGGTGGATGAGCAGTTCTTC	CASRETGTVDEQFF	TRBJ2-1	TRBV19	.	few
TGTGCCAGCAGCTCGGGACAGGATAATGAAAAACTGTTTTTT	CASSSGQDNEKLFF	TRBJ1-4	TRBV7-9	TRBD1	.
TGCAGCGTCGAAGGACTAGCGGGAGTAGGCGAGCAGTACTTC	CSVEGLAGVGEQYF	TRBJ2-7	TRBV29-1	TRBD2	.
TGTGCCAGCAGTTCCGGGATTGGGGCTGAAGCTTTCTTT	CASSSGIGAEAFF	TRBJ1-1	TRBV5-6	.	few
TGTGCCAGCAGCAACCCCGGGACACTCTACGAGCAGTACTTC	CASSNPGTLYEQYF	TRBJ2-7	TRBV28	.	few
TGTGCCAGCCAGGACAGGGTGACTCAGCCCCAGCATTTT	CASQDRVTQPQHF	TRBJ1-5	TRBV6-2/TRBV6-3	TRBD1	.
TGTGCCAGCAGCGAAGACTGGGGGGGGGAAGAGACCCAGTACTTC	CASSEDWGGEETQYF	TRBJ2-5	TRBV7-6	TRBD2	.
TGCAGTGCTATCCGGGAGCCGAAGGTCTTC	CSAIREPKVF	TRBJ2-7	TRBV20-1	.	medium-sized
TGTGCCAGCAGCTCTCCCGGGACTAGCGGGTACTCCTACGAGCAGTACTTC	CASSSPGTSGYSYEQYF	TRBJ2-7	TRBV5-6	TRBD2	medium-sized
TGTGCCAGCAGTGAAACGGCCCTCTATGGCTACACCTTC	CASSETALYGYTF	TRBJ1-2	TRBV6-1	.	few
TGCAGTGCTAAGCCCGCTAGCGCCGCCTACGAGCAGTACTTC	CSAKPASAAYEQYF	TRBJ2-7	TRBV20-1	.	few
TGCGCCAGCAGCGCGGACAGGTGGGCGCTTGGGACTAGCACAGATACGCAGTATTTT	CASSADRWALGTSTDTQYF	TRBJ2-3	TRBV5-1	.	.
TGTGCCAGCAGCGTATCGGCTAACTACAATGAGCAGTTCTTC	CASSVSANYNEQFF	TRBJ2-1	TRBV9	.	few
TGTGCCAGCAGTTATACAACTGGGACAGGGTGGCAGTACTTC	CASSYTTGTGWQYF	TRBJ2-7	TRBV28	TRBD1	few
TGCGCCAGCAGCCAAGATTTTAGCGGGGGCCAAGAGACCCAGTACTTC	CASSQDFSGGQETQYF	TRBJ2-5	TRBV4-3	TRBD2	few
TGTGCCAGCAGTGGGACAGGGCCTTACGAGCAGTACTTC	CASSGTGPYEQYF	TRBJ2-7	TRBV2	TRBD1	few
TGTGCCAGCAGCCACGAACCGGGACAGGGGTACGAGCAGTACTTC	CASSHEPGQGYEQYF	TRBJ2-7	TRBV7-2	TRBD1	medium-sized
TGTGCCAGCACCACAATCGGGGGGAGGGCGGATACGCAGTATTTT	CASTTIGGRADTQYF	TRBJ2-3	TRBV7-2	TRBD2	few
TGTGCCGGCAGCCCTCAGGGAGGGGAGCTGTTTTTT	CAGSPQGGELFF	TRBJ2-2	TRBV11-2	.	.
TGTGCCAGCAGCTCTGACCGGGACAGTTATAGCAATCAGCCCCAGCATTTT	CASSSDRDSYSNQPQHF	TRBJ1-5	TRBV11-2	TRBD1	.